This T cell receptor (beta chain) emerged from a study of read filtering for tumor transcriptome and immune sequencing. CDR1 and CDR2 from the germline V gene are MGHRA and YSYEKL. The CDR3 contains 18 residues. This clonotype has only one observation. Germline and junction disagree at one end, which may indicate a read error. The library was built from roughly 400 ng RNA with molecular barcoded adaptors for alpha/delta and beta/gamma chains. TCRdb called the reads again in MiXCR, with one record for every CDR3 protein. The sample lists 15,000 to 20,000 distinct CDR3 sequences, over 20% seen once, with approximately 25% in the top ten.

This TCR came from a donor at least 40 years old with multiple myeloma. The chain recombines TRBV4-1 with TRBJ2-6, with D possibly TRBD1 on 5 matching bases. Sequencing was done on a sample of a population of CD138-negative cells sorted from bone marrow. The CDR3 DNA sequence: TGCGCCAGCAGCCAAGACCCACTTACTCCTAGTGGGGCCAACGTCCCGACTTTC. It codes for CASSQDPLTPSGANVPTF.